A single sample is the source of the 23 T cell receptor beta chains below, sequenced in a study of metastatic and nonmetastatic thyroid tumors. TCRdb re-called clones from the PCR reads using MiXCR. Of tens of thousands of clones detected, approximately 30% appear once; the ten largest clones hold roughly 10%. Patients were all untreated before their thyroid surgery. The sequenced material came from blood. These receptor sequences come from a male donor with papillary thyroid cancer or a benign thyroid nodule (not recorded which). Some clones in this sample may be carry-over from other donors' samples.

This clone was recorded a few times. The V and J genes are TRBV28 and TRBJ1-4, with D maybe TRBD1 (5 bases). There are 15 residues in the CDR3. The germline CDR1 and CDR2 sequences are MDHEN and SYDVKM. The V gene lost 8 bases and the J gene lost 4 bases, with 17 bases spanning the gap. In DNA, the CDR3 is TGTGCCAGCGGGGGGGAGACGGAGGATAATGAAAAACTGTTTTTT. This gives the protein CASGGETEDNEKLFF. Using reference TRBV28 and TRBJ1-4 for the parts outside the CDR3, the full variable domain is DVKVTQSSRYLVKRTGEKVFLECVQDMDHENMFWYRQDPGLGLRLIYFSYDVKMKEKGDIPEGYSVSREKKERFSLILESASTNQTSMYLCASGGETEDNEKLFFGSGTQLSVL.

Written as DNA, the CDR3 is TGTGCCAGCAGGCTCTTTAGCGGGAGCTCCTACGAGCAGTACTTC. Residues: CASRLFSGSSYEQYF. The chain is built from TRBV28 and TRBJ2-7; 9 bases fit TRBD2. This CDR3 spans 15 amino acids. V was clipped by 6 bases and J by 0 bases; unmatched bases: 6. In germline, CDR1 is MDHEN, CDR2 SYDVKM.

This CDR3 is CASTGGAPSGANVLTF. The CDR3 nucleotides are TGTGCCAGCACAGGGGGCGCTCCCTCTGGGGCCAACGTCCTGACTTTC. The chain couples TRBV6-1 to TRBJ2-6, with TRBD1 matching over 8 bases. The CDR3 totals 16 residues. The V segment lost 7 bases and the J segment 0 bases; nucleotides outside the gene matches: 5. Germline values: CDR1 MNHNS, CDR2 SASEGT.

For the CDR3, the DNA is TGTGCCAGCAGTTACACTTCCGGGACAGGGGACTATGGCTACACCTTC. Protein sequence: CASSYTSGTGDYGYTF. This chain uses TRBV6-5 with TRBJ1-2; TRBD1 matches 10 bases. The CDR3 is 16 amino acids. With 2 bases clipped from V and 3 bases from J, the junction kept 6 bases outside the gene matches. CDR1 and CDR2 (germline): MNHEY, SVGAGI.

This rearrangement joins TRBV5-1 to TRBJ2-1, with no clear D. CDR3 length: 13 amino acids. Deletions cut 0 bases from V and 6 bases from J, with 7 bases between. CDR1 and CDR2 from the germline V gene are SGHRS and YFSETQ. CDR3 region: CASSLDVVNEQFF. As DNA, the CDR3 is TGCGCCAGCAGCTTGGATGTGGTCAATGAGCAGTTCTTC.

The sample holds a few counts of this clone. The CDR3, as DNA: TGTGCCAGCAGTGCTTCTCTGGGGGCCACCGGGGAGCTGTTTTTT. Protein sequence: CASSASLGATGELFF. This chain links TRBV2 with TRBJ2-2, with D maybe TRBD1 (6 bases). This CDR3 has 15 amino acids. V dropped 4 bases and J dropped 4 bases, with 13 bases sitting between them. Germline CDR1 SNHLY, CDR2 FYNNEI.

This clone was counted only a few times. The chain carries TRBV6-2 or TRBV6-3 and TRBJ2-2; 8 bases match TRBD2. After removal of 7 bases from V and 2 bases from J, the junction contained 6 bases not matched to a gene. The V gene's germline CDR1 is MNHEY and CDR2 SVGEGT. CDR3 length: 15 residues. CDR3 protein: CASKIAGINTGELFF. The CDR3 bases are TGTGCCAGCAAAATAGCGGGGATTAACACCGGGGAGCTGTTTTTT.

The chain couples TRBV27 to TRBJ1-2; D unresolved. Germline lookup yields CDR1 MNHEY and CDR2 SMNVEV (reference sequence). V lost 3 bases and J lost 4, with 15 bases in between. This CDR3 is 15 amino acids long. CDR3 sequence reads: CASSFSSRLGYGYTF. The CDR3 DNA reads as TGTGCCAGCAGTTTTTCCAGTCGACTTGGCTATGGCTACACCTTC.

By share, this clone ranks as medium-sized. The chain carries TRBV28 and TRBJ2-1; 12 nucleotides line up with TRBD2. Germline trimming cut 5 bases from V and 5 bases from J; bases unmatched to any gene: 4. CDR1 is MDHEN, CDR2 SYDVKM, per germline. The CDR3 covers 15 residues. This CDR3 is CASSHLAGGHNEQFF. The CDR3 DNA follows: TGTGCCAGCAGTCATCTAGCGGGAGGGCACAATGAGCAGTTCTTC.

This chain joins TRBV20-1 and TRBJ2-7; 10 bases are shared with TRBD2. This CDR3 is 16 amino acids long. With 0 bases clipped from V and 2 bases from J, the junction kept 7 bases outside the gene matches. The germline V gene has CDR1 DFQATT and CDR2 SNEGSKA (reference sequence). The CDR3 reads CSARDPRTSGTYEQYF. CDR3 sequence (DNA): TGCAGTGCTAGAGATCCTAGGACTAGCGGTACCTACGAGCAGTACTTC.

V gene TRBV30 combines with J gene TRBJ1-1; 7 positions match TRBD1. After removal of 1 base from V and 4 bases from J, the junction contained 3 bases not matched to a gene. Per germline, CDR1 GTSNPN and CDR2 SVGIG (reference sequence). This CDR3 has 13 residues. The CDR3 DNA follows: TGTGCCTGGAGTGGTACAGGGGCCACTGAAGCTTTCTTT. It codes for CAWSGTGATEAFF.

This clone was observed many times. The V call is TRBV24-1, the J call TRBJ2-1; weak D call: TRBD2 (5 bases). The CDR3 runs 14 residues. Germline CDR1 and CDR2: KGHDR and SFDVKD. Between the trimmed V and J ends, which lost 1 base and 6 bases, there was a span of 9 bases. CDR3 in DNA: TGTGCCACCAGTGATTTAGGACTGAGCAATGAGCAGTTCTTC. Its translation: CATSDLGLSNEQFF.

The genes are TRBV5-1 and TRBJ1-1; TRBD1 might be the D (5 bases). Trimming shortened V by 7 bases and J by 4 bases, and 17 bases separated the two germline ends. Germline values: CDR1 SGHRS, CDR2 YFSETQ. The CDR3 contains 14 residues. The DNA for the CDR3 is TGCGCCAGCTCTGATACTGGGGGGATCACTGAAGCTTTCTTT. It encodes CASSDTGGITEAFF.

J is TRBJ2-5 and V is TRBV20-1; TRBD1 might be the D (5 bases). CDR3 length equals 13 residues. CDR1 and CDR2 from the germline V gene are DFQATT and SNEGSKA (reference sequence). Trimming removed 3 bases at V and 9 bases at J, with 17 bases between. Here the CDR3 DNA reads TGCAGTGCTAGTGGTCTCACCGTAGGGGCCCAGTACTTC. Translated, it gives CSASGLTVGAQYF.

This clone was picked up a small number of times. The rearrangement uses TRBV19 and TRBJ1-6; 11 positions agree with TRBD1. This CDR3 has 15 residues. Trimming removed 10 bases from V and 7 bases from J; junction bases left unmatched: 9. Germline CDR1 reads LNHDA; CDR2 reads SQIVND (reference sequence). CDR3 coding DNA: TGTGCCACGAAGGGGGGACAGGGGGGCAATTCACCCCTCCACTTT. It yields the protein CATKGGQGGNSPLHF.

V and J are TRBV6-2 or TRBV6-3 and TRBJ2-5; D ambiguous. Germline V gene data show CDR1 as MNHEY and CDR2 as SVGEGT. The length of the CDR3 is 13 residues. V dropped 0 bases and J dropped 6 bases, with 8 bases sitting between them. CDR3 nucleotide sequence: TGTGCCAGCAGTTACTCGCGTGGACAGACCCAGTACTTC. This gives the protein CASSYSRGQTQYF.

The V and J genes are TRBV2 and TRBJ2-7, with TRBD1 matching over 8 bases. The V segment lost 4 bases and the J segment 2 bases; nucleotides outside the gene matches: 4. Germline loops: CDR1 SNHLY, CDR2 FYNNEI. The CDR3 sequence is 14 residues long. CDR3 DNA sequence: TGTGCCAGCAGTGGACAGGGGCGAACCTACGAGCAGTACTTC. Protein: CASSGQGRTYEQYF. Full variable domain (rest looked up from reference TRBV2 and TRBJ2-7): EPEVTQTPSHQVTQMGQEVILRCVPISNHLYFYWYRQILGQKVEFLVSFYNNEISEKSEIFDDQFSVERPDGSNFTLKIRSTKLEDSAMYFCASSGQGRTYEQYFGPGTRLTVT.

In DNA form, the CDR3 reads TGCGCCAGCAGCTTGTCCGTTGGGGGACAGGGGGCGGGAGAGCAGTTCTTC. Amino acid sequence: CASSLSVGGQGAGEQFF. The gene calls are TRBV5-1 and TRBJ2-1, with TRBD1 matching over 12 bases. The length of the CDR3 is 17 residues. In germline, CDR1 is SGHRS, CDR2 YFSETQ. The V gene end was trimmed by 1 base and the J gene end by 10 bases; junction bases not matched to a gene: 12.

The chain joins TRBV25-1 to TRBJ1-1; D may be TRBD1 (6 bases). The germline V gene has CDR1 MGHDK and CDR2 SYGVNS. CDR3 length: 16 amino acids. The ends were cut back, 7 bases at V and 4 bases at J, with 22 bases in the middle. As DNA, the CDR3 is TGTGCCAGCACCTCCCTGGGGGGGCCCGCATCCACTGAAGCTTTCTTT. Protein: CASTSLGGPASTEAFF.

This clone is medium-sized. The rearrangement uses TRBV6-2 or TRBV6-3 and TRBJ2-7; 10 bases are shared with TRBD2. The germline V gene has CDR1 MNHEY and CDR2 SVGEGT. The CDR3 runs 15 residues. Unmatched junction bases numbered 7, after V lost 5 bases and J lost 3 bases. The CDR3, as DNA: TGTGCCAGCAGTACCTCTAGCGGGAGAAGCTACGAGCAGTACTTC. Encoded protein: CASSTSSGRSYEQYF.

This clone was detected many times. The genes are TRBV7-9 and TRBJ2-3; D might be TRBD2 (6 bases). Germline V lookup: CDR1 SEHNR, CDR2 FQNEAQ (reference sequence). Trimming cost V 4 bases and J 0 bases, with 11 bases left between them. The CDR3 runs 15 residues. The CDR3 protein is CASSSSAGSTDTQYF. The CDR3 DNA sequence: TGTGCCAGCAGCTCGTCGGCGGGGAGCACAGATACGCAGTATTTT. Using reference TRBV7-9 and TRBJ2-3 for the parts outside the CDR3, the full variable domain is DTGVSQNPRHKITKRGQNVTFRCDPISEHNRLYWYRQTLGQGPEFLTYFQNEAQLEKSRLLSDRFSAERPKGSFSTLEIQRTEQGDSAMYLCASSSSAGSTDTQYFGPGTRLTVL.

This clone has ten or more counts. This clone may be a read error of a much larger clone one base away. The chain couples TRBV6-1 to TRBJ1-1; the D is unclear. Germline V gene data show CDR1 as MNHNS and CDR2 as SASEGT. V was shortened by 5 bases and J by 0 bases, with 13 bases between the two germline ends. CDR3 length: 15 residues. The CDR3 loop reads CASSPGPGLNTEAFF. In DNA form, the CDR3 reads TGTGCCAGCAGTCCCGGACCAGGCCTGAACACTGAAGCTTTCTTT.

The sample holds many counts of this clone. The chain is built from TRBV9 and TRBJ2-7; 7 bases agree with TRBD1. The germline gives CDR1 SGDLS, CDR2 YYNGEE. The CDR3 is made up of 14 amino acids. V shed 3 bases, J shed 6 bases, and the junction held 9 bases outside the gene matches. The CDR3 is CASSAGQGVSEQYF. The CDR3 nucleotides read TGTGCCAGCAGCGCCGGGCAGGGGGTCTCCGAGCAGTACTTC.